The TCR beta chain described here comes from a study of blood T cell repertoires in COVID-19. Profiled with immunoSEQ multiplex PCR; TCRdb holds only in-frame clones, not every one. The table lists about 160,000 clones, about 80% of them singletons, with less than 4% in the top ten. Participants' reported clinical history set cohort assignment. Cohort 3 donors were reported recovered after two negative PCRs, clearance, or symptom resolution. Trimming pared 2 bases from V and 7 bases from J, leaving 12 bases between. CDR3 length: 13 residues. Germline CDR1 SGHDN, CDR2 FVKESK. This sequence joins TRBV14 and TRBJ2-7; no definite D call. The sequence came from a woman aged 60 to 75 who had recovered from COVID-19. Sequenced sample: PBMCs or T cells enriched from blood (not recorded which). CDR3 nucleotides: TGTGCCAGCAGCCAACTTAAGCGTGGAGAGCAGTACTTC. Its protein is CASSQLKRGEQYF.